A single sample is the source of the 3 T cell receptor beta chains below, sequenced in a study of CD8 T cells in ankylosing spondylitis. A single record per CDR3 protein comes from TCRdb applying MiXCR to the 5' RACE reads. This sample carries 650,000 to 800,000 distinct CDR3 sequences, around 20% of them seen once, and the ten largest clones take around 19%. These receptors have no identified antigens. Points from the study as a whole: In ankylosing spondylitis blood, a motif of fewer than 10 highly homologous TCR beta variants appeared characteristic.

Sequenced sample: blood, either unsorted or a sorted T cell fraction (not recorded which). The receptors here all came from a male donor with ankylosing spondylitis.

J is TRBJ1-1 and V is TRBV6-5; possibly TRBD1 for D (6 bases). Germline loops: CDR1 MNHEY, CDR2 SVGAGI. V was trimmed by 2 bases and J by 4 bases, leaving 11 bases between them. The CDR3 covers 14 residues. The CDR3 DNA sequence: TGTGCCAGCAGTTACGAGGGGGGGGTCACTGAAGCTTTCTTT. The encoded protein is CASSYEGGVTEAFF.

This clonotype was picked up a small number of times. The chain carries TRBV7-8 and TRBJ2-5; the D gene is possibly TRBD2 (6 bases). Per germline, CDR1 SGHVS and CDR2 FQNEAQ. V was cut by 7 bases and J by 5 bases, with 23 bases left in between. The CDR3 consists of 16 residues. The DNA for the CDR3 is TGTGCCAGCATGTTCGCGGGACCCAGGGAGTCGGAGACCCAGTACTTC. This sequence encodes CASMFAGPRESETQYF.

In this sample, this clonotype turned up a few times. The V gene is TRBV11-2, the J gene TRBJ1-2; D remains unclear. Germline CDR1 is SGHAT and CDR2 is FQNNGV. The V end lost 1 base, the J end lost 8 bases, and 17 bases lay between the germline ends. CDR3 length: 15 amino acids. The CDR3 region has the DNA TGTGCCAGCAGCTTAGTCATGGCGCCGGGCTCGGGCTACACCTTC. Translation gives CASSLVMAPGSGYTF.